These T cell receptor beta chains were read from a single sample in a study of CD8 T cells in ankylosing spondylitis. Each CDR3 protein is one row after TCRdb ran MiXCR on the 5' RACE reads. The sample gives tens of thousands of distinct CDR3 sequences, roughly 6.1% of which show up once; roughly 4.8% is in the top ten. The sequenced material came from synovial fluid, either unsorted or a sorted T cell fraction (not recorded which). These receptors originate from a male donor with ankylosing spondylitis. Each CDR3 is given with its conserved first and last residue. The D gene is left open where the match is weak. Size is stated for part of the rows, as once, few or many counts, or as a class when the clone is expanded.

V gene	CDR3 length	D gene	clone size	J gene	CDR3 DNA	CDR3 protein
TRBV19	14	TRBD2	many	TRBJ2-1	TGTGCCAGTAGTTATAGCGGGAGTTTGGATGAGCAGTTCTTC	CASSYSGSLDEQFF
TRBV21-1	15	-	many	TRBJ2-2	TGTGCCAGCAGAGGTCCGACACCAAACACCGGGGAGCTGTTTTTT	CASRGPTPNTGELFF
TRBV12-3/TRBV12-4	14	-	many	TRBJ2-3	TGTGCCAGCAGGGCCATGGGGAGCACAGATACGCAGTATTTT	CASRAMGSTDTQYF
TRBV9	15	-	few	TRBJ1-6	TGTGCCAGCAGCTTAACCGACAGCTATAATTCACCCCTCCACTTT	CASSLTDSYNSPLHF
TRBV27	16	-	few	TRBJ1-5	TGTGCCAGCAGTTCTACCCAGCCCAGGGGTGAACAGCCCCAGCATTTT	CASSSTQPRGEQPQHF
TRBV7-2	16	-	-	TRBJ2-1	TGTGCCAGCAGCTTAATGACTAGTGGGTCCTACAATGAGCAGTTCTTC	CASSLMTSGSYNEQFF
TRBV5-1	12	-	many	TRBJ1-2	TGCGCCAGCAGCGCAGTAAAGGAGAGCTACACCTTC	CASSAVKESYTF
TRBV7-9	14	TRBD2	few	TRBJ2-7	TGTGCCAGCAGCCGCGGGACTAGCGACTACGAGCAGTACTTC	CASSRGTSDYEQYF
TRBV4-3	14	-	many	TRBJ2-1	TGCGCCAGCAGCCAAGGGAGGGTCAGTGCAGCGCAGTTCTTC	CASSQGRVSAAQFF
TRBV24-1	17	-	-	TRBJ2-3	TGTGCCACCAGCCCGCGAACGAGGAGGGCCGGAAGAGATACGCAGTATTTT	CATSPRTRRAGRDTQYF
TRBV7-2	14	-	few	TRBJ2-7	TGTGCCAGCAGCAGGGACTCTGCCGCCTACGAGCAGTACTTC	CASSRDSAAYEQYF
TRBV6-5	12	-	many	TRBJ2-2	TGTGCCAGCGCGCCGCCGACCGGGGAGCTGTTTTTT	CASAPPTGELFF
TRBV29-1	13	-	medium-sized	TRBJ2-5	TGCAGCGGCCGGGACATCGTCCAAGAGACCCAGTACTTC	CSGRDIVQETQYF
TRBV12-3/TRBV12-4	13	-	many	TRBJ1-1	TGTGCCAGCAGTCGGACACTGAACACTGAAGCTTTCTTT	CASSRTLNTEAFF
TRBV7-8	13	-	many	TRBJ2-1	TGTGCCAGCAGCTTATTTAGTAGGAGTGCGCAGTTCTTC	CASSLFSRSAQFF
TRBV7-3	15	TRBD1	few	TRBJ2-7	TGTGCCAGCAGCTTAAATTGGGGACAGGGATACGAGCAGTACTTC	CASSLNWGQGYEQYF
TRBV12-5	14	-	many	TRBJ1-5	TGTGCTAGTGGTAGTCAGGGGAGCAATCAGCCCCAGCATTTT	CASGSQGSNQPQHF
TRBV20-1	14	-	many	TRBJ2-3	TGCAGTGCTAGACGCCAGGGATACACAGATACGCAGTATTTT	CSARRQGYTDTQYF
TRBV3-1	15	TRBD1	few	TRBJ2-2	TGTGCCAGCAGCCCAGGGGGCGCGGGCACCGGGGAGCTGTTTTTT	CASSPGGAGTGELFF
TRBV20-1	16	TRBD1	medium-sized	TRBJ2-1	TGCAGTGCTAGAGACCCTGGACAGGGGGCAGGGGATGAGCAGTTCTTC	CSARDPGQGAGDEQFF
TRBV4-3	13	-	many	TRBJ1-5	TGCGCCAGCAGCCAAGATCTTCTTCAGCCCCAGCATTTT	CASSQDLLQPQHF
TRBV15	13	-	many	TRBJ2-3	TGTGCCACCAGCAGTACTCTTACAGATACGCAGTATTTT	CATSSTLTDTQYF
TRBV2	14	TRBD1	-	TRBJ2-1	TGTGCCAGCAACCGACAGGGTTCGGAAAATGAGCAGTTCTTC	CASNRQGSENEQFF
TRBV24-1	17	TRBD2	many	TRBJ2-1	TGTGCCACCAGTGATGGAAAACTAGCGGGTTTATACAATGAGCAGTTCTTC	CATSDGKLAGLYNEQFF
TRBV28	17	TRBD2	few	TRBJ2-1	TGTGCCAGCAGAAGGAGACTAATAGCGGGAAATCGCGATGAGCAGTTCTTC	CASRRRLIAGNRDEQFF
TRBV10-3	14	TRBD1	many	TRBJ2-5	TGTGCCATCAGATCCGGGACAGGGGAAGAGACCCAGTACTTC	CAIRSGTGEETQYF
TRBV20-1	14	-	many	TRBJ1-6	TGCAGTGCTAGAGATCAGGGGACGGATTCACCCCTCCACTTT	CSARDQGTDSPLHF
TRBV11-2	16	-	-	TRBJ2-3	TGTGCCAGTAGCTTACAAGCGGGCGGGGCTACAGATACGCAGTATTTT	CASSLQAGGATDTQYF
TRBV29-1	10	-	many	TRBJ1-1	TGCAGCCCCGGGGGGTTTGAGTCTTTCTTT	CSPGGFESFF
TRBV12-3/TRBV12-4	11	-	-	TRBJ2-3	TGTGCCAGCACAAACACAGATACGCAGTATTTT	CASTNTDTQYF
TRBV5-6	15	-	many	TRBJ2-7	TGTGCCAGCACCCTGGGACCGGGACGTTCCTACGAGCAGTACTTC	CASTLGPGRSYEQYF
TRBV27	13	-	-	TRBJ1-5	TGTGCCAGCAGTTCTAGGGGGACTCAGCCCCAGCATTTT	CASSSRGTQPQHF
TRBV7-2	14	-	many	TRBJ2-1	TGTGCCAGCAGCCCAGCAATTTCCTACAATGAGCAGTTCTTC	CASSPAISYNEQFF
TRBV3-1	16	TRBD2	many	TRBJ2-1	TGTGCCAGCAGCCAAGATGGGGGACTAGGATTGTATGAGCAGTTCTTC	CASSQDGGLGLYEQFF
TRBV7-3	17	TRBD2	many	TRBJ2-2	TGTGCCAGCAGCTTAGAGGGGACTAGCGGGACCACCGGGGAGCTGTTTTTT	CASSLEGTSGTTGELFF
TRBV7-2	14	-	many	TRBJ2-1	TGTGCCAGCAGAGGGCAGGGGGGGTGGGATGAGCAGTTCTTC	CASRGQGGWDEQFF
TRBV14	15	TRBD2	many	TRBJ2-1	TGTGCCAGCAGCCAGACGGGACTAGCGGGAATAGAGCAGTTCTTC	CASSQTGLAGIEQFF
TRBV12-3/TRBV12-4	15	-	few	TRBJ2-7	TGTGCCAGCACTACCGGACCGGGGAGCTCCTACGAGCAGTACTTC	CASTTGPGSSYEQYF
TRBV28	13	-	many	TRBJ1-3	TGTGCCAGCGGGGGGGGTGCTGGAAACACCATATATTTT	CASGGGAGNTIYF
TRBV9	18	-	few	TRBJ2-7	TGTGCCAGCAGCGTAGTAGGACCTCGTCCGAGACAGCCCTACGAGCAGTACTTC	CASSVVGPRPRQPYEQYF
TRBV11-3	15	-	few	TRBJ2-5	TGTGCCAGCAGCTTAGATTCTGCAGGGGAGCCCCTTCAGTACTTC	CASSLDSAGEPLQYF
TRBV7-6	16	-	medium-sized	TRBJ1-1	TGTGCCAGCAGCTTAGACCAATTCAAGGTGGCCACTGAAGCTTTCTTT	CASSLDQFKVATEAFF
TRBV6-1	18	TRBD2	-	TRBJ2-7	TGTGCCAGCAGTCAAAACCATGGGGTTAGCGGGAGGAGGGACGAGCAGTACTTC	CASSQNHGVSGRRDEQYF
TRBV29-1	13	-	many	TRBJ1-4	TGCAGCGTTTCTGACAGCTCTAATGAAAAACTGTTTTTT	CSVSDSSNEKLFF
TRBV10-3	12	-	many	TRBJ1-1	TGTGCAAGCACAGATCCCAACACTGAAGCTTTCTTT	CASTDPNTEAFF
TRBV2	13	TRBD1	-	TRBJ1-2	TGTGCCAGCAGGGCAGGGGGCGGCTATGGCTACACCTTC	CASRAGGGYGYTF
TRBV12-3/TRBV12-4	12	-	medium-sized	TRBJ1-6	TGTGCCAGCAGCAAGATTAATTCACCCCTCCACTTT	CASSKINSPLHF
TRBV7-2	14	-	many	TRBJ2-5	TGTGCCAGCAGCTTTCCGGGACCCCAAGAGACCCAGTACTTC	CASSFPGPQETQYF
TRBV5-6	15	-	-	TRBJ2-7	TGTGCCAGCAGCTTGGTGACGGGGCTTTCCTACGAGCAGTACTTC	CASSLVTGLSYEQYF
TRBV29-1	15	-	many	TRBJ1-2	TGCAGCGTCGCGCCAGGGGTACTAGCTCCTGATGGCTACACCTTC	CSVAPGVLAPDGYTF
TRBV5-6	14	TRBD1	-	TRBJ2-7	TGTGCCAGCAGCCGGGGACAGACCCGCTACGAGCAGTACTTC	CASSRGQTRYEQYF
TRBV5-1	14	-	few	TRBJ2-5	TGCGCCAGCAGCTTGGTGGACCACCAAGAGACCCAGTACTTC	CASSLVDHQETQYF
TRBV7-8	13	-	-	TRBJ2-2	TGTGCCAGCAGCTTAAGGGCCCACGGGGAGCTGTTTTTT	CASSLRAHGELFF
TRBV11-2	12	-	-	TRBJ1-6	TGTGCCAGCAGCCTAGAGAGTTCACCCCTCCACTTT	CASSLESSPLHF